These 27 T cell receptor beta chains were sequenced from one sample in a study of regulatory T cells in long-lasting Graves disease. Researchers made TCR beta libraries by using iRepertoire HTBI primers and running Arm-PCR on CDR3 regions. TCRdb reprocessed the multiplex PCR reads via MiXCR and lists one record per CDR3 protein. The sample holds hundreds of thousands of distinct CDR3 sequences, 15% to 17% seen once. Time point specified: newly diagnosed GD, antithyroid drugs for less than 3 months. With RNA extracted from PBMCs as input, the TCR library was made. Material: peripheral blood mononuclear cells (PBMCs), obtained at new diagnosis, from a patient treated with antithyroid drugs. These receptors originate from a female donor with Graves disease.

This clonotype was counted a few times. The CDR3 reads CSARDPGTGFYGYTF. CDR3 nucleotide sequence: TGCAGTGCTAGAGACCCCGGGACAGGGTTCTATGGCTACACCTTC. The V and J genes are TRBV20-1 and TRBJ1-2; 9 positions agree with TRBD1. Germline V gene sequence: CDR1 DFQATT, CDR2 SNEGSKA (reference sequence). J gave up 4 bases and V 0 bases, and 6 bases lay outside the gene matches. The CDR3 totals 15 residues.

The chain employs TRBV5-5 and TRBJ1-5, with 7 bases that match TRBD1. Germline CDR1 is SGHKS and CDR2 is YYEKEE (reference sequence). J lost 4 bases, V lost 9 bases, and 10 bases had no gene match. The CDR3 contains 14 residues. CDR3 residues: CATSDNRGNQPQHF. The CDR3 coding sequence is TGTGCCACCAGTGATAACAGGGGAAATCAGCCCCAGCATTTT. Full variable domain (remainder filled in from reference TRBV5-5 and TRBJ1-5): DAGVTQSPTHLIKTRGQQVTLRCSPISGHKSVSWYQQVLGQGPQFIFQYYEKEERGRGNFPDRFSARQFPNYSSELNVNALLLGDSALYLCATSDNRGNQPQHFGDGTRLSIL.

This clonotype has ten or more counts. CDR3 sequence (DNA): TGTGCCAGCAGGCCAGTCAGCGGGGGGCGTTGGTACGAGCAGTACTTC. Protein sequence: CASRPVSGGRWYEQYF. The chain employs TRBV6-2 or TRBV6-3 and TRBJ2-7; 9 bases match TRBD2. The V gene end was trimmed by 6 bases and the J gene end by 4 bases; junction bases not matched to a gene: 13. The CDR3 is 16 residues long. The germline V gene encodes CDR1 MNHEY and CDR2 SVGEGT.

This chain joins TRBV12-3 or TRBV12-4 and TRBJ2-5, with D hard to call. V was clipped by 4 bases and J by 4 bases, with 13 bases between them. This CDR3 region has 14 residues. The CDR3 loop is CASSSPSIAETQYF. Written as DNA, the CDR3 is TGTGCCAGCAGTTCGCCCTCCATAGCAGAGACCCAGTACTTC.

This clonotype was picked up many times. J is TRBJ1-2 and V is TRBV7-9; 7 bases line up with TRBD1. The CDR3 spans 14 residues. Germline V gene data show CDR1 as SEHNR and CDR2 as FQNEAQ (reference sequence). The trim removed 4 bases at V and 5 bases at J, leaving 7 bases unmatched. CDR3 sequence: CASSYYRGGYGYTF. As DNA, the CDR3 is TGTGCCAGCAGCTATTACAGGGGCGGGTATGGCTACACCTTC. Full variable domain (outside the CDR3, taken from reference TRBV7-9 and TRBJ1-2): DTGVSQNPRHKITKRGQNVTFRCDPISEHNRLYWYRQTLGQGPEFLTYFQNEAQLEKSRLLSDRFSAERPKGSFSTLEIQRTEQGDSAMYLCASSYYRGGYGYTFGSGTRLTVV.

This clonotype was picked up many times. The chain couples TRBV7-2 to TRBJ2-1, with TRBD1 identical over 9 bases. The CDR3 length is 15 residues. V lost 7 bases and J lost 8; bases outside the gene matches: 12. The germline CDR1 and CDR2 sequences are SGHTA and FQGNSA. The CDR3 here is CASIQPGQGRHEQFF. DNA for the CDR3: TGTGCCAGCATCCAACCGGGACAGGGAAGGCATGAGCAGTTCTTC.

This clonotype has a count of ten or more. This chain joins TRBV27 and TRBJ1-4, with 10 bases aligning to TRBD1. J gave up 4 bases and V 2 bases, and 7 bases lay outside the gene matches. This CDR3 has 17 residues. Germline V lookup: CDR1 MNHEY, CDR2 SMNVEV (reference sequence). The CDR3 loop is CASSLRTGGSLNEKLFF. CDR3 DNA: TGTGCCAGCAGTTTAAGGACAGGGGGTTCTCTTAATGAAAAACTGTTTTTT.

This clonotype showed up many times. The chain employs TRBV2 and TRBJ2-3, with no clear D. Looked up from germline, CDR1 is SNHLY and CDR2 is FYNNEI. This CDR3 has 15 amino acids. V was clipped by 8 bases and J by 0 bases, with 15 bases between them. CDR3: CASSNSPSSTDTQYF. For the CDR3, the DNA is TGTGCCAGCTCAAACTCCCCATCAAGCACAGATACGCAGTATTTT.

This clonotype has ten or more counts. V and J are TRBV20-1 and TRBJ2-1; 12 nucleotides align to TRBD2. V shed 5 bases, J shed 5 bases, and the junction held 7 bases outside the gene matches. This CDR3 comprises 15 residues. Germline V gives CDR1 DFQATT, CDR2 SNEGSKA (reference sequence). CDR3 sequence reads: CSAFPWTSGDNEQFF. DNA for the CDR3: TGCAGTGCTTTTCCCTGGACTAGCGGGGACAATGAGCAGTTCTTC.

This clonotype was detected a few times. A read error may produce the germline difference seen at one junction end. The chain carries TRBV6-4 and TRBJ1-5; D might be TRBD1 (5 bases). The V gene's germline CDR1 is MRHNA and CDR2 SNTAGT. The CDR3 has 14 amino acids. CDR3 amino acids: CASSVGDGHQPRHF. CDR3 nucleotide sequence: TGTGCCAGCAGTGTAGGTGACGGACATCAGCCCCGGCATTTT.

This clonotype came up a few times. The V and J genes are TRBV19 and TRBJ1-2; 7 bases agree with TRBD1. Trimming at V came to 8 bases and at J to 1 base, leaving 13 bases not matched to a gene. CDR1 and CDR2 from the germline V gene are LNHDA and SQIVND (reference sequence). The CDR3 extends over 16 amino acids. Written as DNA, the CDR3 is TGTGCCAGTCGACCTCCGACAGGGACCGGTAACTATGGCTACACCTTC. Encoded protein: CASRPPTGTGNYGYTF.

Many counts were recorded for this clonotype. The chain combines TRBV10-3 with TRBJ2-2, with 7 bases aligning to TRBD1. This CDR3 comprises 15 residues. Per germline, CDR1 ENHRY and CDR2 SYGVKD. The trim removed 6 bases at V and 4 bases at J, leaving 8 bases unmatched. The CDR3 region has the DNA TGTGCCATCAGCTGGACAGGTCCCCGCACCGGGGAGCTGTTTTTT. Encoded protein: CAISWTGPRTGELFF.

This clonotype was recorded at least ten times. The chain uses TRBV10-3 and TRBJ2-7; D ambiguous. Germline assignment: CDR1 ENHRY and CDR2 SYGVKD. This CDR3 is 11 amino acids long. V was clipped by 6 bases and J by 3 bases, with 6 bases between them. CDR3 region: CAISNHYEQYF. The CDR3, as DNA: TGTGCCATCAGCAACCACTACGAGCAGTACTTC.

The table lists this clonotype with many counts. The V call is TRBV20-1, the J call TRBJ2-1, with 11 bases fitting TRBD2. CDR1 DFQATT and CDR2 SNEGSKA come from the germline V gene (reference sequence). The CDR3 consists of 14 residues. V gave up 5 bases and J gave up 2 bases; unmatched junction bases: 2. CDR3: CSAHSGGAYNEQFF. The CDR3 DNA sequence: TGCAGTGCTCATAGCGGGGGGGCCTACAATGAGCAGTTCTTC.

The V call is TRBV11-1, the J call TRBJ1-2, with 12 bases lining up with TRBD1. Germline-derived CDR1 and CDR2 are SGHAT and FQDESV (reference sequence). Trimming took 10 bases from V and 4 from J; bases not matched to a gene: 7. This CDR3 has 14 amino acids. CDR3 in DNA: TGTGCCATCACTCCGGGACAGGGGGCCTATGGCTACACCTTC. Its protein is CAITPGQGAYGYTF.

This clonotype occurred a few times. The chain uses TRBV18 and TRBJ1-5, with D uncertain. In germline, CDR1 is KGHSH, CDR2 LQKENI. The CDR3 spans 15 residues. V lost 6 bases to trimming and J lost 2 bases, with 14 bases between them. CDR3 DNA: TGTGCCAGCTCCCTGGAACATCCAGGCAATCAGCCCCAGCATTTT. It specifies CASSLEHPGNQPQHF.

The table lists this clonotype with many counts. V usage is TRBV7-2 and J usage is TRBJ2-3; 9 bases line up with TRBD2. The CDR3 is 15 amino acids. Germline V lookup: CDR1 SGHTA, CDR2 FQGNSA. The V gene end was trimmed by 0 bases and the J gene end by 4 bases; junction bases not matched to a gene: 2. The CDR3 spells CASSLALAGSDTQYF. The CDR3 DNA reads TGTGCCAGCAGCTTAGCTCTAGCGGGGTCAGATACGCAGTATTTT.

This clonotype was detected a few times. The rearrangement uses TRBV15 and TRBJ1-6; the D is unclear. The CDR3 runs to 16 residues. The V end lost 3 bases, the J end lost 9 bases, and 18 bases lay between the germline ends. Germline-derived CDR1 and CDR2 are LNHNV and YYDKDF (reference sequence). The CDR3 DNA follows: TGTGCCACCAGCAGGGAAGGAATGACCCGGACTTCACCCCTCCACTTT. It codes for CATSREGMTRTSPLHF.

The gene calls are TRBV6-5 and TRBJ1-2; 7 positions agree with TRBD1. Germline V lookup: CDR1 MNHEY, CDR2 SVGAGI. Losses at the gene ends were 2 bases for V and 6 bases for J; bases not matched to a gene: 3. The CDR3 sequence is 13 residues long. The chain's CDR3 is CASSYGTADGYTF. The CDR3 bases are TGTGCCAGCAGTTACGGGACAGCGGATGGCTACACCTTC.

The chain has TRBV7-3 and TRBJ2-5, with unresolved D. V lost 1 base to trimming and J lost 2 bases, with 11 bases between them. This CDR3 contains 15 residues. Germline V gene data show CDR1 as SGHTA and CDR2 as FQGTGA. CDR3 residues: CASSLNPGKQETQYF. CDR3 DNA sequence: TGTGCCAGCAGCTTAAATCCAGGCAAACAAGAGACCCAGTACTTC.

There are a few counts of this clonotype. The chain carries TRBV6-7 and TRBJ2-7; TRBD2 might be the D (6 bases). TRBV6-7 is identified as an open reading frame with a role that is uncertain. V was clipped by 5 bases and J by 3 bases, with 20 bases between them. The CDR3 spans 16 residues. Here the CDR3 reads CASSARGGGTDYEQYF. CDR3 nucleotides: TGTGCCAGCAGTGCCCGAGGAGGCGGGACCGACTACGAGCAGTACTTC.

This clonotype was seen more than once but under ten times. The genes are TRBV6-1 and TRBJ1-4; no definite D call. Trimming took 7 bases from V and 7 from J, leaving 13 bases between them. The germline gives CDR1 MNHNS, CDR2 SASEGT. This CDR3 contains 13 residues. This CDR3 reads CASKPLEFEKLFF. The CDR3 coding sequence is TGTGCCAGCAAACCGCTGGAGTTTGAAAAACTGTTTTTT.

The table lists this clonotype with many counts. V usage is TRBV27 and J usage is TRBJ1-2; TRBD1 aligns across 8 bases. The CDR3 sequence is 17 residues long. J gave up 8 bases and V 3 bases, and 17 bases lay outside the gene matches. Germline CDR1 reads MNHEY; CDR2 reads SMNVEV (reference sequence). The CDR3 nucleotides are TGTGCCAGCAGTTTGAACGGCCCAGGGGGCGCATCGAAAGGCTACACCTTC. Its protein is CASSLNGPGGASKGYTF.

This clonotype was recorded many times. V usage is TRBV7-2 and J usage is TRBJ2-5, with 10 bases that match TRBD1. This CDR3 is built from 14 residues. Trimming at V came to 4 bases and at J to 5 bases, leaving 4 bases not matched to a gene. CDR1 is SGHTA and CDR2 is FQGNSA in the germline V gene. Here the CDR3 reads CASSSGQGFETQYF. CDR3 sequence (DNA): TGTGCCAGCAGCTCGGGACAGGGGTTCGAGACCCAGTACTTC.

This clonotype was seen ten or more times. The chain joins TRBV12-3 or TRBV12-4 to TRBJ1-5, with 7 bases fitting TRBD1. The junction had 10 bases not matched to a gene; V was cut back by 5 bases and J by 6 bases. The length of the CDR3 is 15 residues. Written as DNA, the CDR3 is TGTGCCAGCAGTCGGCGGGTAGGGGGCGGTCAGCCCCAGCATTTT. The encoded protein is CASSRRVGGGQPQHF.

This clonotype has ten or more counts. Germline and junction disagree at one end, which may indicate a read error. CDR3 DNA sequence: TGTGCCAGCAGCTTGTTAGGGACGCTGAACACTGAAGCTTTCTTT. Translating gives CASSLLGTLNTEAFF. This chain joins TRBV5-1 and TRBJ1-1, with D tentatively TRBD1 (5 bases). The germline gives CDR1 SGHRS, CDR2 YFSETQ. The length of the CDR3 is 15 residues. Combining the CDR3 with reference TRBV5-1 and TRBJ1-1 gives the whole variable domain KAGVTQTPRYLIKTRGQQVTLSCSPISGHRSVSWYQQTPGQGLQFLFEYFSETQRNKGNFPGRFSGRQFSNSRSEMNVSTLELGDSALYLCASSLLGTLNTEAFFGQGTRLTVV.

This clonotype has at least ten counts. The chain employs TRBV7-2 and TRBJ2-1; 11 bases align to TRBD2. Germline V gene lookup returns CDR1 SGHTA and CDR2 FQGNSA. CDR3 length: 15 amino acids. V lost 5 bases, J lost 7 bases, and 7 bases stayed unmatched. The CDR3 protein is CASSLTSGSRNEQFF. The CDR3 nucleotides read TGTGCCAGCAGCCTTACTAGCGGGAGTCGAAATGAGCAGTTCTTC.